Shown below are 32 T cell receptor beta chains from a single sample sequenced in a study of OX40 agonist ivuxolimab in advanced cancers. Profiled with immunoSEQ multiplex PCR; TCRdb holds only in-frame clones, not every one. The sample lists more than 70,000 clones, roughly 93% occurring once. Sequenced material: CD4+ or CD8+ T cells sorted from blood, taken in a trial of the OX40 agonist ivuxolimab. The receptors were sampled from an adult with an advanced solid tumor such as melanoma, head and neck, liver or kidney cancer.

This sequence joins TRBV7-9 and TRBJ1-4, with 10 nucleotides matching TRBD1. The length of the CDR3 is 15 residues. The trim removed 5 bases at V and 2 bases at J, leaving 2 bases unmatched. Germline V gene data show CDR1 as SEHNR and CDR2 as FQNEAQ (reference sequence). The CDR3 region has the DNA TGTGCCAGCAGCGAGGGACAGGGGACTAATGAAAAACTGTTTTTT. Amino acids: CASSEGQGTNEKLFF.

CDR3 DNA sequence: TGTGCCAGCAACACAGACAGAACCGGGGAGCTGTTTTTT. This translates into CASNTDRTGELFF. This chain uses TRBV19 with TRBJ2-2, with D possibly being TRBD1 (5 bases). The germline V gene has CDR1 LNHDA and CDR2 SQIVND (reference sequence). Trimming took off 9 bases at V and 5 bases at J, with 13 bases between the two ends. The length of the CDR3 is 13 residues.

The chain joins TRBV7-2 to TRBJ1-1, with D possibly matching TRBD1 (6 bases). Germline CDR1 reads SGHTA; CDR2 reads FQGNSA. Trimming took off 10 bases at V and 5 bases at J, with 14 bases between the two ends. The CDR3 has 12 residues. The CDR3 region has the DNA TGTGCCACCCGAGGAGGGGGAACTGAAGCTTTCTTT. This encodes CATRGGGTEAFF.

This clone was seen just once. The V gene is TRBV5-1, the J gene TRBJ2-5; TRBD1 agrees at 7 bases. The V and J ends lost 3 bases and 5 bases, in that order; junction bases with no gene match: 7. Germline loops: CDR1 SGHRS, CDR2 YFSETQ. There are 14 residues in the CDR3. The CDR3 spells CASSSGQPGETQYF. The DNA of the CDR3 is TGCGCCAGCAGCTCGGGACAGCCGGGGGAGACCCAGTACTTC.

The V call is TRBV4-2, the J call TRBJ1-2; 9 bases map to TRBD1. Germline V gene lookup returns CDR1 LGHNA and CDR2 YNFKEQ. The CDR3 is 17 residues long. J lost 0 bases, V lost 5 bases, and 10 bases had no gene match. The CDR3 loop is CASSARDRELSNYGYTF. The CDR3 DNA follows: TGTGCCAGCAGCGCCCGGGACAGGGAATTATCTAACTATGGCTACACCTTC.

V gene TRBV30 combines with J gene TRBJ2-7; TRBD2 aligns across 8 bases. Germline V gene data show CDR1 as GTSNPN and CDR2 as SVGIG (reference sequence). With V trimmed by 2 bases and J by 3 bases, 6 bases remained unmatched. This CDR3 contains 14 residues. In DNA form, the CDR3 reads TGTGCCTGGAGTTCCGGGACTAGAGACTACGAGCAGTACTTC. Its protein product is CAWSSGTRDYEQYF.

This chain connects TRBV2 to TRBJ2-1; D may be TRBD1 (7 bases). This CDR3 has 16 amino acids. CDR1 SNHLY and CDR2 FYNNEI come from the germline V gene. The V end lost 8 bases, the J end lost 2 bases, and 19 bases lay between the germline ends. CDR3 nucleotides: TGTGCCAGCTCTGACAGGGACTTTTGGACCTACAATGAGCAGTTCTTC. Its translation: CASSDRDFWTYNEQFF.

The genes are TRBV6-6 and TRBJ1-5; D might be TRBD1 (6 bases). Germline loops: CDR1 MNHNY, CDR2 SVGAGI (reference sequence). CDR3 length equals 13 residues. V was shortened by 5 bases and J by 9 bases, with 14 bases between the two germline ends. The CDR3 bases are TGTGCCAGCAGTACAGGGTCGTACACGCCCCAGCATTTT. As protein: CASSTGSYTPQHF.

In nucleotides, the CDR3 is TGTGCCAGCAGCGACGGACAGGGATTCTATGGCTACACCTTC. It yields the protein CASSDGQGFYGYTF. This chain links TRBV7-2 with TRBJ1-2; the match to TRBD1 covers 8 bases. The CDR3 runs to 14 residues. V shed 5 bases, J shed 4 bases, and the junction held 6 bases outside the gene matches. The V gene's germline CDR1 is SGHTA and CDR2 FQGNSA.

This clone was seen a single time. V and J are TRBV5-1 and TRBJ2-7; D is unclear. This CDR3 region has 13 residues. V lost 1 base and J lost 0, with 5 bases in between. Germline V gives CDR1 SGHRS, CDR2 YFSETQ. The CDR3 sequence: CASSLSISYEQYF. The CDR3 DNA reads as TGCGCCAGCAGCTTGAGTATCTCCTACGAGCAGTACTTC.

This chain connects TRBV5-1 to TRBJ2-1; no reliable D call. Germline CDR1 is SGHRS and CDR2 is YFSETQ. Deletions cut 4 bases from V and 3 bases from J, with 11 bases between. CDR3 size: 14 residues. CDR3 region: CASSPRLIYNEQFF. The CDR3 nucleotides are TGCGCCAGCAGCCCCCGACTGATCTACAATGAGCAGTTCTTC.

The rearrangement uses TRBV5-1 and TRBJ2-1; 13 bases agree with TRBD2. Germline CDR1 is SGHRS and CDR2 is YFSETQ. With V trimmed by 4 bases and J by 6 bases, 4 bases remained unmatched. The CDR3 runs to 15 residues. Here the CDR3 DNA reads TGCGCCAGCAGCCTCGGACTAGCGGGGGTCAATGAGCAGTTCTTC. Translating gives CASSLGLAGVNEQFF.

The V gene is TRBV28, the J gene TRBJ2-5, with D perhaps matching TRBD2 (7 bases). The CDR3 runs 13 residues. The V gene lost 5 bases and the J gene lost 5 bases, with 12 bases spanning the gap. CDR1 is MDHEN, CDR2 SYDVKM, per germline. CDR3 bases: TGTGCCAGCAGTGGGGGGGGGCTGGAGACCCAGTACTTC. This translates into CASSGGGLETQYF.

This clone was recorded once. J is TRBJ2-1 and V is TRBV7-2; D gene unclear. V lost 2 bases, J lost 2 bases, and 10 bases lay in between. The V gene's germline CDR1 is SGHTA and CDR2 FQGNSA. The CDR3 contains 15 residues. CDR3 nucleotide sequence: TGTGCCAGCAGCTTACGTGGATTCCCCTACAATGAGCAGTTCTTC. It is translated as CASSLRGFPYNEQFF.

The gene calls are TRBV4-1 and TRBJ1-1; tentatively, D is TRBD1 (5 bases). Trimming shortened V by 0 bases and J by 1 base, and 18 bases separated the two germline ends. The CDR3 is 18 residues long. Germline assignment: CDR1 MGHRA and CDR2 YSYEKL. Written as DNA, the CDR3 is TGCGCCAGCAGCCAAGAATTGGAGGCATCTAGGGGGAACACTGAAGCTTTCTTT. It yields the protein CASSQELEASRGNTEAFF.

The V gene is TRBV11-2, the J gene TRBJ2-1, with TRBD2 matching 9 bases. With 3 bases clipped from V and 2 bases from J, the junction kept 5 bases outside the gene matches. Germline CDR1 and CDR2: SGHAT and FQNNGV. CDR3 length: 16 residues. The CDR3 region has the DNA TGTGCCAGCAGCTTGGTAGCGGGAGTCGCCTACAATGAGCAGTTCTTC. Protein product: CASSLVAGVAYNEQFF.

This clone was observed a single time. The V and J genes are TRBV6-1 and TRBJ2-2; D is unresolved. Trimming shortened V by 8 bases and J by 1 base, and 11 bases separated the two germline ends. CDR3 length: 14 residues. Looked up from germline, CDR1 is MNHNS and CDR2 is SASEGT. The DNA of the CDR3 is TGTGCCAGCGAGAGGAATTTGAACACCGGGGAGCTGTTTTTT. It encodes CASERNLNTGELFF.

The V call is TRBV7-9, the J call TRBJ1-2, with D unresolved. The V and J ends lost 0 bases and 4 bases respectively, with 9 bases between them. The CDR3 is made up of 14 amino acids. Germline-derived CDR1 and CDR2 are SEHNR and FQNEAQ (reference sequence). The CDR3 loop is CASSLAERPYGYTF. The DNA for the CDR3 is TGTGCCAGCAGCTTAGCGGAGAGGCCCTATGGCTACACCTTC. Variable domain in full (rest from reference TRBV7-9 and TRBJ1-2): DTGVSQNPRHKITKRGQNVTFRCDPISEHNRLYWYRQTLGQGPEFLTYFQNEAQLEKSRLLSDRFSAERPKGSFSTLEIQRTEQGDSAMYLCASSLAERPYGYTFGSGTRLTVV.

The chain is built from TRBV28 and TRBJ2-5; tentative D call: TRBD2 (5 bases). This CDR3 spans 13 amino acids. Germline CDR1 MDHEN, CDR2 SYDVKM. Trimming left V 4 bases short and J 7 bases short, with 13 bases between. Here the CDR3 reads CASSSGPGGTQYF. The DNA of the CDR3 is TGTGCCAGCAGTTCGGGCCCCGGAGGGACCCAGTACTTC.

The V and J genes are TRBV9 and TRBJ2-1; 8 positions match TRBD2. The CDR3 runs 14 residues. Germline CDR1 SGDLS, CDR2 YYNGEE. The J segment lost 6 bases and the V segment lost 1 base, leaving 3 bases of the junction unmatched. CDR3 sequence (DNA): TGTGCCAGCAGCGTAATGGCGGGAGGCAATGAGCAGTTCTTC. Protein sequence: CASSVMAGGNEQFF.

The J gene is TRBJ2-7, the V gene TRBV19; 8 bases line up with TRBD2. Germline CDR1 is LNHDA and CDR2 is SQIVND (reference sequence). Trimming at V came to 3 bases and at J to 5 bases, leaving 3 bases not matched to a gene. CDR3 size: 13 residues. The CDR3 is CASSIRGGHEQYF. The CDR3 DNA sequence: TGTGCCAGTAGTATCCGGGGGGGACACGAGCAGTACTTC.

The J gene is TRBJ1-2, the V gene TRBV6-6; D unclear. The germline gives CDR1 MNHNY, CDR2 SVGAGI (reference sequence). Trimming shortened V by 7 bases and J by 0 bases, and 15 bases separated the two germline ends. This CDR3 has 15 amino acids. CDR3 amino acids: CASTQRVASNYGYTF. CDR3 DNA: TGTGCCAGCACCCAAAGGGTTGCCTCTAACTATGGCTACACCTTC.

CDR3 protein: CASSEYFRPGVNSPLHF. CDR3 nucleotides: TGCGCCAGCAGTGAGTATTTCCGGCCGGGGGTTAATTCACCCCTCCACTTT. The V gene is TRBV10-2, the J gene TRBJ1-6; D possibly corresponds to TRBD1 (5 bases). Between the trimmed V and J ends, which lost 1 base and 6 bases, there was a span of 16 bases. The germline CDR1 and CDR2 sequences are WSHSY and SAAADI. The CDR3 is 17 amino acids.

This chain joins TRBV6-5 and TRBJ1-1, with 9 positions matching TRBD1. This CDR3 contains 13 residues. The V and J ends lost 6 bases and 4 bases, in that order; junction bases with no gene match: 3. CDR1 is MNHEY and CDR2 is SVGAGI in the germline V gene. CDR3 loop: CASSSTGGTEAFF. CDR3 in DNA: TGTGCCAGCAGCTCGACAGGGGGCACTGAAGCTTTCTTT.

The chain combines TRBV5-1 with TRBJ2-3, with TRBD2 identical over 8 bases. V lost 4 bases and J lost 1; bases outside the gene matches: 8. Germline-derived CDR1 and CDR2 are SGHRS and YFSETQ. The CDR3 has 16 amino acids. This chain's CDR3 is CASSLGFSGGTDTQYF. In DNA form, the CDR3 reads TGCGCCAGCAGCCTCGGGTTTAGCGGGGGCACAGATACGCAGTATTTT.

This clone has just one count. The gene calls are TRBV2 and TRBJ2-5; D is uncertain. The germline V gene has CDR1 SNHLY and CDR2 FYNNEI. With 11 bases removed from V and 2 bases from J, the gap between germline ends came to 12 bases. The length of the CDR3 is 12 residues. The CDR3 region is CAVKGQQETQYF. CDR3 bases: TGTGCCGTCAAGGGCCAGCAAGAGACCCAGTACTTC.

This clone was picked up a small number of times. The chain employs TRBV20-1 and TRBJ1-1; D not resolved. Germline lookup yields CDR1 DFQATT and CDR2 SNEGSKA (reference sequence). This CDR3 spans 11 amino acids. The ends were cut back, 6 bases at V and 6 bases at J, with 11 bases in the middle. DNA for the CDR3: TGCAGTGCAGTCCCCCGCGCTGAAGCTTTCTTT. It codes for CSAVPRAEAFF.

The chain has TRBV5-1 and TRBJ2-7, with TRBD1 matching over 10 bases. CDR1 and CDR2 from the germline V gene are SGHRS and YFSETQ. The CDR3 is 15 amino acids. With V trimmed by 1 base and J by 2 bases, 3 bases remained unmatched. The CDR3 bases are TGCGCCAGCAGCTTGCGGGACAGGGGCACCTACGAGCAGTACTTC. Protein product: CASSLRDRGTYEQYF.

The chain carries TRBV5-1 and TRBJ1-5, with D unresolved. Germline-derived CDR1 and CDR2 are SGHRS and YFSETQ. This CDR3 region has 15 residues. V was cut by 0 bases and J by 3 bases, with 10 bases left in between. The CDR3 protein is CASSLGSGSNQPQHF. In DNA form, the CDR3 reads TGCGCCAGCAGCTTGGGGTCGGGGTCCAATCAGCCCCAGCATTTT.

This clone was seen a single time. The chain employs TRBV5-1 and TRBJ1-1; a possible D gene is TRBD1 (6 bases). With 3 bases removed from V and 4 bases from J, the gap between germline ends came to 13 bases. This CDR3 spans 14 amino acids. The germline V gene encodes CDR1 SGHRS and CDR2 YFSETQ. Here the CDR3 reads CASSYNRVGTEAFF. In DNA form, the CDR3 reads TGCGCCAGCAGCTATAACAGGGTGGGCACTGAAGCTTTCTTT.

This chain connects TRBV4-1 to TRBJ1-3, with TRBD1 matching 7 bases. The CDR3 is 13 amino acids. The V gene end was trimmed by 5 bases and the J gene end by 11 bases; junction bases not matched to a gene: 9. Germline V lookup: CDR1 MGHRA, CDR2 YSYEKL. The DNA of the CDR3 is TGCGCCAGCAGCTTTTTCACAGGGGAGCCCATATATTTT. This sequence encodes CASSFFTGEPIYF.

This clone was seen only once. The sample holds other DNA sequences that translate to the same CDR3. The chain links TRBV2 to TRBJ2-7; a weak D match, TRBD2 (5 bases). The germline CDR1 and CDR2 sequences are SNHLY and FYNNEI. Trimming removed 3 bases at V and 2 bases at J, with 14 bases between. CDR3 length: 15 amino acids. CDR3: CASSEGRGPTYEQYF. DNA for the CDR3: TGTGCCAGCAGTGAGGGTCGAGGGCCCACCTACGAGCAGTACTTC. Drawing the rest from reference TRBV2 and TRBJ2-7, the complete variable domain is EPEVTQTPSHQVTQMGQEVILRCVPISNHLYFYWYRQILGQKVEFLVSFYNNEISEKSEIFDDQFSVERPDGSNFTLKIRSTKLEDSAMYFCASSEGRGPTYEQYFGPGTRLTVT.